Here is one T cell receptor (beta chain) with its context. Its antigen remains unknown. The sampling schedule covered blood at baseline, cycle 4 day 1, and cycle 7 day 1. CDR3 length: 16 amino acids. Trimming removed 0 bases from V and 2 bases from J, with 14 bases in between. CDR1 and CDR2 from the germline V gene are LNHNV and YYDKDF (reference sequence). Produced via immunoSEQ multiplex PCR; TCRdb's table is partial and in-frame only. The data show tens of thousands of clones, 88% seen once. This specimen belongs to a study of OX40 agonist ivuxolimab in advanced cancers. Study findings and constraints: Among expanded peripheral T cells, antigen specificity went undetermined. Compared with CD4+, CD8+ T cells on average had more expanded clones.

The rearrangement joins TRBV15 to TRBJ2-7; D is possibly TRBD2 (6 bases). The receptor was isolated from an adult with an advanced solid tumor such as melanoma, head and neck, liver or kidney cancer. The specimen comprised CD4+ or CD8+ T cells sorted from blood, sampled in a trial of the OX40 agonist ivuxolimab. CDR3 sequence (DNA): TGTGCCACCAGCAGAGAGGCTGCCGCGGGGACCTACGAGCAGTACTTC. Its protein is CATSREAAAGTYEQYF.